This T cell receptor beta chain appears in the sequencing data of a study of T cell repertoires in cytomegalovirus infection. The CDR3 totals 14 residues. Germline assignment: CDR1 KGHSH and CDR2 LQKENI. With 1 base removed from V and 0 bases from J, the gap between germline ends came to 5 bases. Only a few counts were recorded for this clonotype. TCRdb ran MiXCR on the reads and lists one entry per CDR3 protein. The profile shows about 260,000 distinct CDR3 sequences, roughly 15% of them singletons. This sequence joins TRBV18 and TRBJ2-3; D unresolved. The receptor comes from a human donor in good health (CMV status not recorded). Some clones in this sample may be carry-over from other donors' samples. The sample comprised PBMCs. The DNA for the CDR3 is TGTGCCAGCTCACCACAGGCCAGCACAGATACGCAGTATTTT. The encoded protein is CASSPQASTDTQYF.